Each of the 3 T cell receptor beta chains below was sequenced from the same sample in a study of T cell responses to AZD1222 COVID-19 vaccine (TCRdb year 2021). Receptor libraries were prepared by the immunoSEQ multiplex PCR assay. TCRdb provides this immuneACCESS table in a form limited to in-frame rearrangements. Some clones are lacking; in checked studies, under half of them reflect an unresolved V gene, and why the rest are absent is not known. Present in this sample are roughly 170,000 clones, about 85% of which were seen just once. The ten largest clones capture 2.5% to 3% of the sample. The meaning of the sample's time point label: baseline before first vaccination. The starting material was peripheral blood, obtained on day 0 of AZD1222 vaccination. These receptors all come from an adult in good health.

The chain recombines TRBV6-5 with TRBJ1-2, with D unresolved. The germline V and J ends were trimmed by 5 bases and 0 bases, with 10 bases remaining between them. Germline loops: CDR1 MNHEY, CDR2 SVGAGI. The CDR3 is 14 amino acids. CDR3 DNA: TGTGCCAGCAGTCCTACAGCTACTAACTATGGCTACACCTTC. This sequence encodes CASSPTATNYGYTF.

The chain links TRBV28 to TRBJ1-1; D is unresolved. The CDR3 is 15 amino acids. The germline V and J ends were trimmed by 6 bases and 4 bases, with 18 bases remaining between them. Germline CDR1 and CDR2: MDHEN and SYDVKM. CDR3 coding DNA: TGTGCCAGCAGGCCCCGTCTGGGGAAAAGCACTGAAGCTTTCTTT. The encoded protein is CASRPRLGKSTEAFF.

This clone is a singleton in its sample. The rearrangement joins TRBV7-3 to TRBJ1-2, with 8 bases lining up with TRBD1. The CDR3 runs 17 residues. The junction had 6 bases not matched to a gene; V was cut back by 0 bases and J by 0 bases. Germline-derived CDR1 and CDR2 are SGHTA and FQGTGA. CDR3 loop: CASSLTSIQGANYGYTF. The DNA of the CDR3 is TGTGCCAGCAGCTTAACAAGTATACAGGGGGCTAACTATGGCTACACCTTC.